The 6 T cell receptor beta chains reported below all come from one sample, sequenced in a study of T cell repertoires in cytomegalovirus infection. TCRdb ran MiXCR on the reads and lists one entry per CDR3 protein. Of under 200,000 distinct CDR3 sequences listed, less than 9.5% are singletons. Material for sequencing was PBMCs. The receptors derive from a human donor in good health (CMV status not recorded). Some clones in this sample may be carry-over from other donors' samples.

V gene TRBV28 combines with J gene TRBJ1-1; D is undetermined. CDR3 length: 12 amino acids. Trimming cost V 9 bases and J 0 bases, with 8 bases left between them. CDR1 and CDR2 from the germline V gene are MDHEN and SYDVKM. The CDR3 spells CASKIMNTEAFF. The CDR3 DNA reads TGTGCCAGTAAAATTATGAACACTGAAGCTTTCTTT.

This clonotype was seen ten or more times. The chain employs TRBV7-2 and TRBJ2-5, with D hard to call. In germline, CDR1 is SGHTA, CDR2 FQGNSA. This CDR3 spans 13 amino acids. V was clipped by 0 bases and J by 5 bases, with 7 bases between them. CDR3 protein: CASSLALGETQYF. CDR3 in DNA: TGTGCCAGCAGCTTAGCACTGGGGGAGACCCAGTACTTC.

The CDR3 sequence: CASSELSVTNYGYTF. The CDR3 nucleotides read TGTGCCAGCAGTGAATTGTCCGTCACTAACTATGGCTACACCTTC. The chain joins TRBV25-1 to TRBJ1-2; D is undetermined. Trimming took off 1 base at V and 0 bases at J, with 9 bases between the two ends. Germline V lookup: CDR1 MGHDK, CDR2 SYGVNS. The CDR3 is made up of 15 amino acids.

There are many counts of this clonotype. The rearrangement links TRBV7-2 to TRBJ1-1; D may be TRBD1 (6 bases). Trimming took off 6 bases at V and 4 bases at J, with 18 bases between the two ends. Germline CDR1 and CDR2: SGHTA and FQGNSA. This CDR3 has 15 residues. The CDR3 nucleotides read TGTGCCAGCAGGGGGGGGGGCAGGGTTGGCACTGAAGCTTTCTTT. Its translation is CASRGGGRVGTEAFF.

The sample holds many counts of this clonotype. V and J are TRBV7-2 and TRBJ1-1; D may be TRBD1 (6 bases). The germline gives CDR1 SGHTA, CDR2 FQGNSA. The CDR3 has 15 amino acids. V was pared by 5 bases and J by 6 bases, with 19 bases between. The CDR3 loop is CASSPRVGGLAEAFF. CDR3 DNA: TGTGCCAGCAGCCCCCGGGTAGGGGGGTTGGCTGAAGCTTTCTTT.

The chain uses TRBV20-1 and TRBJ1-5; D may be TRBD1 (5 bases). Trimming took 3 bases from V and 2 from J, leaving 17 bases between them. Germline-derived CDR1 and CDR2 are DFQATT and SNEGSKA (reference sequence). The CDR3 spans 16 residues. Here the CDR3 DNA reads TGCAGTGCTAGGGACGGAGCGGGGGGAGGCAATCAGCCCCAGCATTTT. Its translation: CSARDGAGGGNQPQHF.